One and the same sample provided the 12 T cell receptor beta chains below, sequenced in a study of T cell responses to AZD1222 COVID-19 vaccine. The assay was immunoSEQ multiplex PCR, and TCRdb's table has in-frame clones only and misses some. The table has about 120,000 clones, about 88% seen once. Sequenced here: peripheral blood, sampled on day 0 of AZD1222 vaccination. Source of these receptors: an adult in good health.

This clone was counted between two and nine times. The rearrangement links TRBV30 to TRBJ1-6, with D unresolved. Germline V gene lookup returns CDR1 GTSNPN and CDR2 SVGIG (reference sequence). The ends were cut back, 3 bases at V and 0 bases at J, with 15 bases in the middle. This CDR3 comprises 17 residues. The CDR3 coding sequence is TGTGCCTGGAGCCCCTCGGATAGTAGCTCCTATAATTCACCCCTCCACTTT. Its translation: CAWSPSDSSSYNSPLHF.

This chain's CDR3 is CASSFRYEQYF. CDR3 bases: TGTGCCAGCAGTTTTAGGTACGAGCAGTACTTC. The chain joins TRBV28 to TRBJ2-7; D uncertain. Germline V gene data show CDR1 as MDHEN and CDR2 as SYDVKM. This CDR3 contains 11 residues. V was trimmed by 3 bases and J by 4 bases, leaving 4 bases between them.

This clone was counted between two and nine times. The CDR3 region has the DNA TGTGCCAGCAGTTACAAGGGACAGGGCCGGAATCAGCCCCAGCATTTT. This translates into CASSYKGQGRNQPQHF. The rearrangement links TRBV6-6 to TRBJ1-5; TRBD1 matches at 9 bases. Germline loops: CDR1 MNHNY, CDR2 SVGAGI (reference sequence). With 2 bases clipped from V and 4 bases from J, the junction kept 6 bases outside the gene matches. CDR3 size: 16 residues.

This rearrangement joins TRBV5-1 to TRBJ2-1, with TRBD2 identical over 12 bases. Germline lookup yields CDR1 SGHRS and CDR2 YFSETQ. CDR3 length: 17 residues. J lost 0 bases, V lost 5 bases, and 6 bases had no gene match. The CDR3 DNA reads TGCGCCAGCAGGGGACTAGCGGGCTCACGCTCCTACAATGAGCAGTTCTTC. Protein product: CASRGLAGSRSYNEQFF.

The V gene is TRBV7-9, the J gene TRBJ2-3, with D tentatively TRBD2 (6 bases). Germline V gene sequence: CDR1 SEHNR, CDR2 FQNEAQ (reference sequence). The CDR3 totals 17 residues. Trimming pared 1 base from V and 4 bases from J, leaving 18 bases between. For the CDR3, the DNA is TGTGCCAGCAGCTTAGGGGGGGATTCGCTTGTCGCAGATACGCAGTATTTT. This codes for CASSLGGDSLVADTQYF.

The CDR3 nucleotides read TGTGCCAGCAGCTTTCCCTGGGGGAACACTGAAGCTTTCTTT. Translation gives CASSFPWGNTEAFF. V and J are TRBV28 and TRBJ1-1; D not certain. The CDR3 totals 14 residues. Trimming took 6 bases from V and 1 from J, leaving 12 bases between them. CDR1 is MDHEN and CDR2 is SYDVKM in the germline V gene.

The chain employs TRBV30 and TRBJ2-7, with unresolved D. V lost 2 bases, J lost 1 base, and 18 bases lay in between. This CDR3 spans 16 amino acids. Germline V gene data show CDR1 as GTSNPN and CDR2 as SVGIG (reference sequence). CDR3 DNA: TGTGCCTGGAGTCCGAATATGCTAGGGTGGTCCTACGAGCAGTACTTC. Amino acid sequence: CAWSPNMLGWSYEQYF.

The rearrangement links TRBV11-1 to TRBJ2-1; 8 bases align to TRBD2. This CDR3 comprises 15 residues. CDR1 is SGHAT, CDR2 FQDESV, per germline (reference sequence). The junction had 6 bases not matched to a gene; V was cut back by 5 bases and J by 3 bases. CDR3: CASSQSGSLYNEQFF. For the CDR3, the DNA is TGTGCCAGCAGCCAAAGCGGGAGTCTCTACAATGAGCAGTTCTTC.

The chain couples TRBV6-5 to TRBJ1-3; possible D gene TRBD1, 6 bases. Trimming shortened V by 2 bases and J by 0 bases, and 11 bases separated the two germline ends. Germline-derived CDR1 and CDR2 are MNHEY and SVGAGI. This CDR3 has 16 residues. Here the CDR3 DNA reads TGTGCCAGCAGTTACGGGGGCCCAAGCTCTGGAAACACCATATATTTT. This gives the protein CASSYGGPSSGNTIYF.

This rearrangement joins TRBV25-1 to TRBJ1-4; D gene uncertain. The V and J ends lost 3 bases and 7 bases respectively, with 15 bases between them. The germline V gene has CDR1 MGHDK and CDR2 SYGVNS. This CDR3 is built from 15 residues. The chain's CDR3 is CASSDPQELAEKLFF. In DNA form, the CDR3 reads TGTGCCAGCAGTGACCCCCAGGAGTTAGCTGAAAAACTGTTTTTT.

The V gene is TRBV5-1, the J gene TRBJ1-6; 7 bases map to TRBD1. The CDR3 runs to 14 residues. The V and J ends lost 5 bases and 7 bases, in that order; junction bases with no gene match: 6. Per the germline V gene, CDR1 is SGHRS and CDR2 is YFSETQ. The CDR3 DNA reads TGCGCCAGCAGACTCGGGACAGAGAATTCACCCCTCCACTTT. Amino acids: CASRLGTENSPLHF. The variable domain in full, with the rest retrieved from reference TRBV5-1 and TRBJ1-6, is KAGVTQTPRYLIKTRGQQVTLSCSPISGHRSVSWYQQTPGQGLQFLFEYFSETQRNKGNFPGRFSGRQFSNSRSEMNVSTLELGDSALYLCASRLGTENSPLHFGNGTRLTVT.

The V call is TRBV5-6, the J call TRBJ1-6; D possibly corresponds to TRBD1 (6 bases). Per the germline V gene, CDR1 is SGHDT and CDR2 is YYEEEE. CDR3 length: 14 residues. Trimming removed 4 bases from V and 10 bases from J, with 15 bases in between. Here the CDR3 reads CASSRQVLGSPLHF. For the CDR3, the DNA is TGTGCCAGCAGCCGACAGGTCCTTGGGTCACCCCTCCACTTT. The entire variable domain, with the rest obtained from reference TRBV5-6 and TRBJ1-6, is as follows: DAGVTQSPTHLIKTRGQQVTLRCSPKSGHDTVSWYQQALGQGPQFIFQYYEEEERQRGNFPDRFSGHQFPNYSSELNVNALLLGDSALYLCASSRQVLGSPLHFGNGTRLTVT.